The 5 T cell receptor beta chains listed next were all sequenced from one sample in a study of regulatory T cells in long-lasting Graves disease. Combining iRepertoire HTBI primers with Arm-PCR of CDR3 regions, the authors built TCR beta libraries. From the multiplex PCR reads, TCRdb called clonotypes with MiXCR, one entry per CDR3 protein. Of approximately 440,000 distinct CDR3 sequences listed, about 17% were seen once; the top ten hold 10% to 15%. The sample's time point: newly diagnosed GD, antithyroid drugs for less than 3 months. There was RNA extracted from PBMCs, and the TCR library was made from it. These data also featured in a second study, about T cells in Graves' hyperthyroidism and ophthalmopathy.

Sequencing used peripheral blood mononuclear cells (PBMCs), obtained at new diagnosis, from a patient treated with antithyroid drugs. All receptors derive from a man between 40 and 49 years old with Graves disease.

This clonotype was found a few times. V and J are TRBV9 and TRBJ2-1; D is uncertain. V was pared by 2 bases and J by 10 bases, with 13 bases between. The CDR3 length is 13 residues. Looked up from germline, CDR1 is SGDLS and CDR2 is YYNGEE. The CDR3 region has the DNA TGTGCCAGCAGCGTCAGCCGTGCCGGGGAGCAGTTCTTC. It yields the protein CASSVSRAGEQFF.

This clonotype appeared many times. CDR3 DNA sequence: TGTGCCAGCGGATTAGCGGGAGCCCATGAGCAGTTCTTC. As protein: CASGLAGAHEQFF. The chain couples TRBV7-2 to TRBJ2-1; 9 nucleotides agree with TRBD2. The CDR3 loop spans 13 amino acids. With V trimmed by 8 bases and J by 8 bases, 7 bases remained unmatched. The germline V gene has CDR1 SGHTA and CDR2 FQGNSA.

CDR3 in amino acids: CAIGNQGDQPQHF. CDR3 DNA sequence: TGTGCCATCGGCAACCAGGGAGATCAGCCCCAGCATTTT. V usage is TRBV10-3 and J usage is TRBJ1-5, with D perhaps TRBD1 (5 bases). This CDR3 spans 13 amino acids. Germline CDR1 ENHRY, CDR2 SYGVKD. Trimming stripped 8 bases from V and 5 bases from J, with 13 bases between.

The chain uses TRBV12-3 or TRBV12-4 and TRBJ1-6; 8 bases agree with TRBD1. V shed 4 bases, J shed 9 bases, and the junction held 11 bases outside the gene matches. This CDR3 region has 16 residues. CDR3 residues: CASSYTAPDRGSPLHF. The CDR3 DNA is TGTGCCAGCAGTTACACGGCCCCTGACAGGGGTTCACCCCTCCACTTT.

In nucleotides, the CDR3 is TGTGCCAGCAGCGAGCTAGGACTAGCGGGAGTCAATGAGCAGTTCTTC. It codes for CASSELGLAGVNEQFF. This chain joins TRBV3-1 and TRBJ2-1; 13 bases fit TRBD2. V lost 5 bases, J lost 6 bases, and 7 bases stayed unmatched. The CDR3 is 16 amino acids. CDR1 LGHDT and CDR2 YNNKEL come from the germline V gene (reference sequence).